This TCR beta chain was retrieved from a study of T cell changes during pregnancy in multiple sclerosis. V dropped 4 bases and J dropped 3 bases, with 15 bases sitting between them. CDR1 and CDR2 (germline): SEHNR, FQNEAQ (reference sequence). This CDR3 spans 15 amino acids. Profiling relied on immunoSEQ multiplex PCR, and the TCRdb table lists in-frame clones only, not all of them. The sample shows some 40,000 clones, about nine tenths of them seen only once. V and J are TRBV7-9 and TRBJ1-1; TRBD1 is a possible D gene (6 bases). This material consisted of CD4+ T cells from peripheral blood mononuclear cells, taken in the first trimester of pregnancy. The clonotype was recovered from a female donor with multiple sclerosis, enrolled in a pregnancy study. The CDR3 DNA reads TGTGCCAGCAGCTGGGCCGACAGGCCCCACACTGAAGCTTTCTTT. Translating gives CASSWADRPHTEAFF.